This T cell receptor beta chain was recorded in a study of T cell repertoires in cytomegalovirus infection. For the study at large: Carrying CMV and the relevant HLA type showed in public TCR beta signatures.

The CDR3 is 15 amino acids. Trimming cost V 8 bases and J 0 bases, with 13 bases left between them. The V gene's germline CDR1 is KGHDR and CDR2 SFDVKD. Using its own MiXCR run on the reads, TCRdb lists one record per CDR3 protein. The table includes under 800,000 distinct CDR3 sequences, roughly 24% detected once. This clonotype appeared a few times. The sample was CD8+ T cells from PBMCs. The source of this sequence is a human donor in good health (CMV status not recorded). Some clones in this sample may be carry-over from other donors' samples. V and J are TRBV24-1 and TRBJ2-1; perhaps TRBD1 as D (5 bases). For the CDR3, the DNA is TGTGCCACCACCCCAGGGCAGAGCTCCTACAATGAGCAGTTCTTC. This encodes CATTPGQSSYNEQFF.